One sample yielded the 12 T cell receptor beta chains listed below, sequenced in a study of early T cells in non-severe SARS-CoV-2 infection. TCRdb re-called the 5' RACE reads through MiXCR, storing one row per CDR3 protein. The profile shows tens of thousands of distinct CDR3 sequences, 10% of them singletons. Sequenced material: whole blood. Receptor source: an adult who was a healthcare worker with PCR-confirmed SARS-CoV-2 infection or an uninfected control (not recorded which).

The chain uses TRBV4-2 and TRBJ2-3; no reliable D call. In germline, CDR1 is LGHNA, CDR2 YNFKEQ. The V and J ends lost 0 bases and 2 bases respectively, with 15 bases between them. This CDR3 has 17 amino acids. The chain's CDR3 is CASSQDWGRSNTDTQYF. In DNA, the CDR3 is TGTGCCAGCAGCCAAGATTGGGGTAGATCGAACACAGATACGCAGTATTTT.

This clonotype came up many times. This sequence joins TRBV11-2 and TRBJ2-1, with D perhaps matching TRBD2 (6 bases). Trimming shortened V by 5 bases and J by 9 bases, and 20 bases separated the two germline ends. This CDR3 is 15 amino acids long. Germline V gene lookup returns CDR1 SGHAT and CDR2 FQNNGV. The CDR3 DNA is TGTGCCAGCAGCCGTGAGCCAGCGGGCCTAGGTGAGCAGTTCTTC. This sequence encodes CASSREPAGLGEQFF.

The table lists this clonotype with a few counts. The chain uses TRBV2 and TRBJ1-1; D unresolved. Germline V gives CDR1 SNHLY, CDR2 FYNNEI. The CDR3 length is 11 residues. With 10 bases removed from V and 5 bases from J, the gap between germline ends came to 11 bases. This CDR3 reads CANQEKTEAFF. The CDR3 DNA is TGTGCCAACCAAGAGAAGACTGAAGCTTTCTTT.

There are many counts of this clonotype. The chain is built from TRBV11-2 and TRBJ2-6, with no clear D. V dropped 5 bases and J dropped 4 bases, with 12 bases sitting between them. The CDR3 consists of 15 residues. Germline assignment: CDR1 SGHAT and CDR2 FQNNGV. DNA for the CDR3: TGTGCCAGCAGCCCTGAGTGGATAGGGGCCAACGTCCTGACTTTC. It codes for CASSPEWIGANVLTF. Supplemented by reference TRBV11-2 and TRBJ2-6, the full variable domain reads EAGVAQSPRYKIIEKRQSVAFWCNPISGHATLYWYQQILGQGPKLLIQFQNNGVVDDSQLPKDRFSAERLKGVDSTLKIQPAKLEDSAVYLCASSPEWIGANVLTFGAGSRLTVL.

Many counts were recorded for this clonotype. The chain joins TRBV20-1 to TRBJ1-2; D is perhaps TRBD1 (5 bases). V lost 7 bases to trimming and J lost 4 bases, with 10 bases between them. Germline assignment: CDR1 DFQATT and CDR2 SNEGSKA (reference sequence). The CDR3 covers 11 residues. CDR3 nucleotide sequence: TGCAGTGGGACAAGTTTCTATGGCTACACCTTC. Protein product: CSGTSFYGYTF.

The CDR3 nucleotides read TGCAGCGTTTCGATTACAGGACTAGCGGGAGGAGTTACCGGGGAGCTGTTTTTT. Its translation: CSVSITGLAGGVTGELFF. The V call is TRBV29-1, the J call TRBJ2-2; 14 positions agree with TRBD2. The V gene's germline CDR1 is SQVTM and CDR2 ANQGSEA. V trimming: 5 bases; J trimming: 5 bases; junction bases outside the gene matches: 13. CDR3 length: 18 amino acids.

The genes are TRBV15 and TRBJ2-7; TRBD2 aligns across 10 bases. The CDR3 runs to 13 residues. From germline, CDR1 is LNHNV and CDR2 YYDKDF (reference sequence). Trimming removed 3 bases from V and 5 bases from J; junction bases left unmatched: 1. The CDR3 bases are TGTGCCACCAGCAGTCTAGCGGGGGACGAGCAGTACTTC. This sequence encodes CATSSLAGDEQYF. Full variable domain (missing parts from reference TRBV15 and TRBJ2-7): DAMVIQNPRYQVTQFGKPVTLSCSQTLNHNVMYWYQQKSSQAPKLLFHYYDKDFNNEADTPDNFQSRRPNTSFCFLDIRSPGLGDTAMYLCATSSLAGDEQYFGPGTRLTVT.

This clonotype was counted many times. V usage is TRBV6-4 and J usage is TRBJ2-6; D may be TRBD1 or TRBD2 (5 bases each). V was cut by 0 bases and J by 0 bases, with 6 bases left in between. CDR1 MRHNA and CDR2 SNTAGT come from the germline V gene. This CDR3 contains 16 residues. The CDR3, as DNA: TGTGCCAGCAGTGACTCGGGGACCTCTGGGGCCAACGTCCTGACTTTC. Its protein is CASSDSGTSGANVLTF.

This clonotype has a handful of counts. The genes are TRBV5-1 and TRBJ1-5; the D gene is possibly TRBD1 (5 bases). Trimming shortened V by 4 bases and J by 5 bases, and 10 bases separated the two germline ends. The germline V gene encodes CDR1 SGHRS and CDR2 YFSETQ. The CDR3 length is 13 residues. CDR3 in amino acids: CASSEGHDQPQHF. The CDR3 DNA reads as TGCGCCAGCAGCGAGGGGCACGATCAGCCCCAGCATTTT.

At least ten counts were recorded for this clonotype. The CDR3 loop reads CASSSSGESSGANVLTF. CDR3 nucleotide sequence: TGTGCCAGCAGCTCTAGCGGTGAGAGCTCTGGGGCCAACGTCCTGACTTTC. The chain uses TRBV4-2 and TRBJ2-6; TRBD2 aligns across 7 bases. The CDR3 totals 17 residues. CDR1 and CDR2 from the germline V gene are LGHNA and YNFKEQ. The J segment lost 0 bases and the V segment lost 5 bases, leaving 7 bases of the junction unmatched.

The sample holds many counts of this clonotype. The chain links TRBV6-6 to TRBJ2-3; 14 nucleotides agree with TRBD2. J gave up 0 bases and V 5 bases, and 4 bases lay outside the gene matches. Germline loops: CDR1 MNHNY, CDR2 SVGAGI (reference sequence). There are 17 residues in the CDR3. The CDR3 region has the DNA TGTGCCAGCAGTCCGGGACTAGCGGGGGACAGCACAGATACGCAGTATTTT. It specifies CASSPGLAGDSTDTQYF.

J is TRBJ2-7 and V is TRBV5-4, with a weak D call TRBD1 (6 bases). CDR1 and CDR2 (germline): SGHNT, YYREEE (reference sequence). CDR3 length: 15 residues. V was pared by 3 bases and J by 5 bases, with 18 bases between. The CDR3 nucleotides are TGTGCCAGCAGCTATTCCGACAGGAGAAATCACGAGCAGTACTTC. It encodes CASSYSDRRNHEQYF.